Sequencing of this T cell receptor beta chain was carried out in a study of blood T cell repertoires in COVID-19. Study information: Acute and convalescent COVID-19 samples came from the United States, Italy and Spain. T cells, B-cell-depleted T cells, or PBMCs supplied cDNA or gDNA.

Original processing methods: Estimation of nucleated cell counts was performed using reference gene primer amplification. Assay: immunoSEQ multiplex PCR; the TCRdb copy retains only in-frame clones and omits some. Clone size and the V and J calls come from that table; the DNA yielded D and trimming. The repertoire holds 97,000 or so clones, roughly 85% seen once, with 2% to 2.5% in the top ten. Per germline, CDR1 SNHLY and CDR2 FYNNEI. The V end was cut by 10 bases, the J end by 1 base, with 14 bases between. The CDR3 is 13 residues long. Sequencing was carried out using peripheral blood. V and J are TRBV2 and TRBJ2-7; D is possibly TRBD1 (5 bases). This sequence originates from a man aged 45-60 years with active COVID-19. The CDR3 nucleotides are TGTGCCACTGGCCGACAGCCTTCCTACGAGCAGTACTTC. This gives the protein CATGRQPSYEQYF.